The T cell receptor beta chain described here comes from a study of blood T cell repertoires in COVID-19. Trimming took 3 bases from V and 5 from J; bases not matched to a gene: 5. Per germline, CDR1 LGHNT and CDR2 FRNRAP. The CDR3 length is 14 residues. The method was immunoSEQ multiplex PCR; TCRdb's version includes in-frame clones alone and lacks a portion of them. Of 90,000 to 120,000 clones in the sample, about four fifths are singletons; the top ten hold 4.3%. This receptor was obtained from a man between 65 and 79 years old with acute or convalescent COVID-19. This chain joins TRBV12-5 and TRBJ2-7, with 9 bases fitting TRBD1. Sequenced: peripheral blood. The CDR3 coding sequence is TGTGCTAGTGGTTTTGGGACAGGGTTCGACGAGCAGTACTTC. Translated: CASGFGTGFDEQYF.